This T cell receptor beta chain was recorded in a study of shared clonotypes between healthy human individuals. Whole-study results and caveats: Incomplete sequencing of sorted subsets was indicated by rarefaction despite large depth. Relative to clonotypes present in all four donors, those not shared had lower generation probabilities. Naive subsets tended to show greater estimated richness than memory subsets.

Worth noting for this clone: As yet, its antigen is unknown.

The ends were cut back, 0 bases at V and 7 bases at J, with 12 bases in the middle. The CDR3 contains 15 residues. The germline V gene encodes CDR1 MNHNS and CDR2 SASEGT. CD45RO negativity and positive selection for CCR7 defined naive CD8 cells, a population that excluded terminally differentiated effector memory CD45RA+ cells. The table came from immunoSEQ multiplex PCR; TCRdb's copy has only in-frame clones and leaves some out. This repertoire shows millions of clones, just over 90% found once; its top ten account for more than 1.5%. Sequences were obtained from naive CD8+ T cells from PBMCs. This sequence originates from a man between 18 and 29 years old in good health. Some clones in this sample may be carry-over from other donors' samples. The V gene is TRBV6-1, the J gene TRBJ2-2; the D is unclear. The DNA of the CDR3 is TGTGCCAGCAGTGAAGCGGGCTGGGTTATCGGGGAGCTGTTTTTT. As protein: CASSEAGWVIGELFF.